This T cell receptor beta chain was profiled in a study of cytomegalovirus exposure and HLA in healthy donors. V trimming: 3 bases; J trimming: 7 bases; junction bases outside the gene matches: 0. Germline CDR1 is KGHSH and CDR2 is LQKENI. The CDR3 is made up of 14 amino acids. Unrecorded immune exposure was likely among donors, who were nominally healthy when sampled. PCR employed 60 Vbeta and 13 Jbeta primers. Authors' methods: Roughly 10 million shared chains were among the roughly 80 million unique TCR beta chains that a later analysis counted. Method: immunoSEQ multiplex PCR; TCRdb's copy keeps in-frame clones and lacks some. From that table come the V and J calls and clone size; the DNA was used to work out D and trimming. The sample has approximately 150,000 clones, around two thirds seen once.

The chain uses TRBV18 and TRBJ2-1; 13 bases are a match to TRBD2. The sequence came from a man in his thirties or forties in good health and CMV-seropositive. The sample consisted of PBMCs. CDR3 sequence (DNA): TGTGCCAGCTCACCGGGACTAGCGGGAAATGAGCAGTTCTTC. It yields the protein CASSPGLAGNEQFF.